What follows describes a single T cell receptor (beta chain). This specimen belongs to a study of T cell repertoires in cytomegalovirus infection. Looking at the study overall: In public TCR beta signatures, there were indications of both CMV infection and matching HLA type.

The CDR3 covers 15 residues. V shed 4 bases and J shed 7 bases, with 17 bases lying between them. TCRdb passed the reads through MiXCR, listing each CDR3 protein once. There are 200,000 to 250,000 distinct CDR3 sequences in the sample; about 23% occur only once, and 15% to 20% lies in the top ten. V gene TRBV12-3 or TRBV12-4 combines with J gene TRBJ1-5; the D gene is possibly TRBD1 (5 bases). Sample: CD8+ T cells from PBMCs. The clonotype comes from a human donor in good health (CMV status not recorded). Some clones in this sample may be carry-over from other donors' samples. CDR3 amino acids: CASSWGLEPGQPQHF. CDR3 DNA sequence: TGTGCCAGCAGTTGGGGACTGGAGCCGGGGCAGCCCCAGCATTTT.